This T cell receptor (beta chain) was sequenced during a study of cytomegalovirus exposure and HLA in healthy donors (dated by TCRdb to 2015 to 2018). Background on the whole study: According to an earlier analysis of 550 to 750 of the donors, 200 million or so T cells yielded 117 million unique TCR beta sequences and approximately 300 Gb of sequence data. About 330 gigabases of sequencing data and around 80 million unique TCR sequences made up an early release that covered several hundred HLA-typed donors. The genetic ancestry cluster associated with self-reported Caucasian donors included about 84% of the 300 to 450 genotyped donors. The aim of the study was to test whether cataloging public T cell receptors could identify signatures of past pathogen exposure. The study used immunosequencing to profile the T cell repertoires of about 670 subjects and linked those repertoires to cytomegalovirus serostatus. In addition to the first cohort of 650 to 800 subjects, a separate validation cohort of about 120 different subjects was used. High-throughput TCR immunosequencing, statistical association of individual TCRs with disease status, and machine learning were combined to predict cytomegalovirus infection status. A later analysis re-examined previously published TCR beta repertoires from just over 650 donors and added high-resolution HLA genotyping to investigate patterns of TCR occurrence. The later analysis used no new phenotypic data to find candidate immune exposures, relying instead on TCR beta sequences and their occurrence across donors. In an earlier analysis of a few hundred of the donors, high-throughput TCR beta sequencing was used to judge whether each TCR beta V gene segment behaved as functional or pseudogenic. Donor age, sex, ethnicity and CMV serostatus were collected together with the repertoire data. Genome-wide SNP genotypes for about three fifths of the roughly 670 donors were used in a later genetic analysis, which treated that subset as a discovery cohort. All discovery cohort repertoires had been generated using a single sequencing platform. Both class I and class II loci were covered by HLA typing, at four-digit resolution. Typing coverage differed by locus: A, B, C, DRB1 and DQB1 were typed in roughly 629-640 donors, DQA1 in about 500, DPA1 in 606, and DPB1 in roughly 450. Roughly 5 DR-DQ haplotypes were handled as single units for association and clustering because linkage in the cohort was strong. On average, around 240,000 unique TCR beta nucleotide sequences were sequenced per donor among 398 genotyped donors of the cohort, with approximately 18% of those sequences being non-productive. The paper as a whole reports these results and caveats: In a later genetic analysis, fewer N-insertions in productive TCRs were reported among donors in an Asian-associated ancestry cluster than the approximately 670-donor mean. A group of highly shared sequence variants was considered likely to be a technical artifact of the sequencing pipeline. In vitro tests confirmed that three of the cytomegalovirus-associated TCR beta chains recognize cytomegalovirus antigens. In an earlier analysis of about 600 of the donors, most TCR beta V segments appeared in productive rearrangements about 87% or about 30% of the time, broadly matching IMGT annotations. A further reported finding was that TCR beta sequences accurately predicted the HLA-A and HLA-B alleles for most subjects in the first cohort. Because counts were too low, some 17 rarely observed V segments, including chromosome 9 orphons, were excluded from the earlier analysis of around 640 of the donors. According to a later analysis, TCR association rates differed among HLA loci, with DRB1 alleles showing the most associated TCRs and HLA-C alleles showing the fewest. The only immune exposure information available for the cohort was CMV serostatus. In the study, approximately 150 TCR beta chains were listed as associated with cytomegalovirus. In this cohort, only TCR beta chains were sequenced, and detectable features were limited by the absence of alpha or paired-chain data. Correlated functional status among segregating V segments might be attributable to linkage disequilibrium, but an unknown experimental factor could not be ruled out. At a false discovery rate of 0.05, a later analysis linked 16,951 TCR beta sequences to specific HLA alleles. A later genetic analysis associated a missense DCLRE1C variant with V-gene and J-gene trimming of TCR beta chains, and an independent cohort replicated the association. In a later analysis, HLA-associated TCR beta chains showed more clonal expansion and lower generation probabilities than non-associated chains that were equally common. Presence/absence analyses assumed roughly uniform sequencing depth across donors, an assumption that may not hold. According to a later analysis, most CMV-associated TCR beta chains appeared to be HLA-restricted, and the HLA associations seemed to be driven largely by CMV exposure. HLA typing was unavailable for some donors at each locus, so association tests used only the typed subset. While some public TCRs were present in many individuals, most TCR sequences turned up only very rarely across donors. When HLA alleles, especially DR and DQ, strongly co-occurred, attributing TCR associations to individual alleles was difficult. The authors suggested that the approach could potentially be generalized to other disease states and immunological phenotypes. The classifier was reported to diagnose cytomegalovirus status with high specificity and sensitivity in both the original and validation cohorts. According to a later analysis, parvovirus B19, influenza, CMV and Epstein-Barr virus appeared linked to several top co-occurrence clusters.

The library was produced with the immunoSEQ multiplex PCR assay. For the multiplex PCR, a mixture combining 60 forward primers for TCR Vbeta segments and 13 reverse primers for TCR Jbeta segments was used. Amplification of the CDR3 region of rearranged TCR beta genes was performed with a multiplex PCR assay on genomic DNA. On the Illumina HiSeq System, the amplified TCR beta libraries were sequenced as 87-base-pair reads. The paper's processing steps were these. A later analysis counted tens of millions of unique TCR beta chains across the 500 to 850 repertoires, and some 11 million of these chains were shared by at least two donors. Raw reads were error-corrected and collapsed into unique sequences with a nearest-neighbor algorithm that merged closely related sequences to remove PCR and sequencing errors. To assign V, D and J gene segments, CDR3 sequences were aligned to IMGT reference sequences. For a sequence to be retained, a match of at least six nucleotides to both a V gene segment and a J gene segment was required. Rearrangements were classified as productive when the CDR3 lacked stop codons and remained in frame with V and J, and all other rearrangements were classified as non-productive. Following IMGT convention, CDR3 was defined as the stretch from the second conserved V-encoded cysteine up to the conserved J-encoded phenylalanine. The earlier analysis of approximately 590 of the donors excluded any sequence lacking an unambiguous match to a single V gene segment. In an earlier analysis of 500 to 750 of the donors, V segments were called functional above 56.7% productive rearrangements and were called segregating when the between-donor standard deviation exceeded 5%. A statistical classification framework was built for diagnosing cytomegalovirus status from the catalog of TCR beta chain sequences. In a later analysis, TCR nucleotide sequences were compared against IMGT/GENE-DB human TR gene sequences so that V and J genes could be assigned. Using the TCRdist pipeline, a later analysis assigned CDR3 sequences along with most-parsimonious VDJ recombination scenarios. A later analysis defined each TCR beta chain by its CDR3 amino acid sequence plus V-gene family, and excluded reads lacking a unique V-gene family. As a way to deal with suspected cross-contamination and a sequencing artifact, a later analysis dropped 500 to 700 nucleotide sequences that were highly shared and had low generation probability. A later analysis calculated a clonal expansion index for each public chain from normalized within-repertoire ranks of inferred template counts. In a later analysis, generation probabilities were computed with a VDJ recombination model fitted to out-of-frame rearrangements, and the resulting probabilities were checked against IGoR. In a later analysis, TCR-TCR, TCR-HLA and TCR-CMV co-occurrence was scored with hypergeometric tests, and a repertoire-size bias correction was applied to TCR pairs. To estimate false discovery rates, a later analysis permuted the HLA or CMV assignments 20 times. In a later analysis, co-occurring TCRs were grouped using DBSCAN, and TCRdist sequence similarity was added for clustering within HLA-allele-positive subsets. Repertoires with fewer than 30,000 or more than 120,000 public chains, plus five repertoires with anomalous nucleotide sharing, were excluded from co-occurrence clustering. TCRdb retrieved this table from immuneACCESS and kept in-frame rearrangements only. Not all clones are present; in checked studies, unresolved V genes account for under half, and no reason is known for the remainder. V and J calls and clone size are given by that table; D and trimming were obtained from the DNA. For this sample there are a few hundred thousand clones; about four fifths appear just once. The ten top clones hold around 0.33% of the sample.

For this clone: What antigen it recognizes has not been identified. Nothing much larger sits one base from this clone, and base qualities are not available.

The cohort comprised approximately 700 healthy bone marrow donors. All cohort members were sampled while nominally healthy, although unrecorded immune exposures were likely present. The donor tested CMV seronegative and was one of the 352 seronegative cohort members. A peripheral blood sample was provided by each donor, and peripheral blood mononuclear cells were used for TCR beta sequencing. The Qiagen DNeasy Blood Extraction Kit was used to extract genomic DNA from the blood cell samples. The TCR originated in a girl aged 2-10 years in good health and CMV-seronegative. The sample comprised PBMCs.

The CDR3 reads as follows: CASSPQDVVETQYF. The nucleotide sequence is given as TGTGCCAGCAGTCCACAGGATGTTGTAGAGACCCAGTACTTC. Recombination connected TRBV6-6 to TRBJ2-5; the D region possibly corresponds to TRBD1 (5 bases align). V was cut back by 5 bases and J by 4 bases, leaving a gap of 14 bases between them. From the germline V gene (reference sequence), CDR1 is MNHNY and CDR2 is SVGAGI. Reading from cysteine to phenylalanine, the CDR3 counts 14 amino acids. The kept DNA is CDR3 alone, 42 bases in frame from the first base.